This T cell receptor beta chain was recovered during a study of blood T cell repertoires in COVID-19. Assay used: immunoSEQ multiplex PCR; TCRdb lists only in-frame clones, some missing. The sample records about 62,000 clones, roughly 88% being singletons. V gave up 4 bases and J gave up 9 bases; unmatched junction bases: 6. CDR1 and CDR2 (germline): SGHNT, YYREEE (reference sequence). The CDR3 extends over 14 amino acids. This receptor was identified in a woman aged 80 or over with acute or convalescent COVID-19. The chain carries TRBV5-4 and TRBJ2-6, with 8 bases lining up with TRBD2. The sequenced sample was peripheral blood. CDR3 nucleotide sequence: TGTGCCAGCAGCCCCGGGGGGGTTGGCAACGTCCTGACTTTC. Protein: CASSPGGVGNVLTF.